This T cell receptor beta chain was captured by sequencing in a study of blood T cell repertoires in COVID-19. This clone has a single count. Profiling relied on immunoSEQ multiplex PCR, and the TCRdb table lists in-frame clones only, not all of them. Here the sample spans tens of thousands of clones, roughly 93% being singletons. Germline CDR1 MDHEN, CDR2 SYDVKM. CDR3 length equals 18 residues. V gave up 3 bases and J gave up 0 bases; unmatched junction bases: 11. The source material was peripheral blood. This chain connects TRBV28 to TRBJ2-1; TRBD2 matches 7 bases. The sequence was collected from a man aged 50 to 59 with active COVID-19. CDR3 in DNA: TGTGCCAGCAGTTTGGGTCTAGCGGCCTTTAGCTCCTACAATGAGCAGTTCTTC. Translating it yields CASSLGLAAFSSYNEQFF. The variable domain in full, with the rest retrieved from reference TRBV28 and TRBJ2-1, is DVKVTQSSRYLVKRTGEKVFLECVQDMDHENMFWYRQDPGLGLRLIYFSYDVKMKEKGDIPEGYSVSREKKERFSLILESASTNQTSMYLCASSLGLAAFSSYNEQFFGPGTRLTVL.